Presented here are 25 T cell receptor beta chains from one specimen sequenced in a study of T cells in Graves' hyperthyroidism and ophthalmopathy. RNA transcripts yielded amplified TCR beta CDR3 regions. A first-round RT-PCR of the TCR CDR3 used the HTBI primer set. TCRdb reprocessed the multiplex PCR reads with MiXCR, giving one entry per CDR3 protein. The profile shows roughly 560,000 distinct CDR3 sequences, approximately 15% of them singletons. Sequenced material: blood. The receptors here all came from a woman in her forties with Graves' ophthalmopathy.

The chain links TRBV6-2 or TRBV6-3 to TRBJ2-5; 13 bases line up with TRBD2. Germline V gene sequence: CDR1 MNHEY, CDR2 SVGEGT. The J segment lost 3 bases and the V segment lost 6 bases, leaving 7 bases of the junction unmatched. There are 16 residues in the CDR3. CDR3 DNA sequence: TGTGCCAGCAGAGGACTAGCGGGAGCATTCGAAGAGACCCAGTACTTC. It translates to CASRGLAGAFEETQYF.

V is TRBV2 and J is TRBJ1-2; possible D gene TRBD1, 5 bases. Trimming took off 7 bases at V and 5 bases at J, with 14 bases between the two ends. The CDR3 is made up of 13 amino acids. Germline lookup yields CDR1 SNHLY and CDR2 FYNNEI. The CDR3 reads CASIPGFDYGYTF. The CDR3 nucleotides read TGTGCCAGCATCCCAGGGTTTGATTATGGCTACACCTTC.

The CDR3 DNA reads as TGTGCCAGCAGCTTAGATTGGCCAGGGAGGTACCAAGAGACCCAGTACTTC. It encodes CASSLDWPGRYQETQYF. This sequence joins TRBV11-2 and TRBJ2-5, with D possibly TRBD2 on 6 matching bases. Germline V CDR1 and CDR2: SGHAT, FQNNGV. V lost 0 bases to trimming and J lost 0 bases, with 14 bases between them. This CDR3 is built from 17 residues.

This clonotype was recorded at least ten times. This chain joins TRBV5-1 and TRBJ1-2; TRBD1 matches at 11 bases. The CDR3 runs to 15 residues. Germline V CDR1 and CDR2: SGHRS, YFSETQ. The V and J ends lost 5 bases and 2 bases, in that order; junction bases with no gene match: 5. The chain's CDR3 is CASSGQGAGNYGYTF. In nucleotides, the CDR3 is TGCGCCAGCAGTGGACAGGGGGCAGGGAACTATGGCTACACCTTC.

This clonotype was counted many times. The chain combines TRBV5-1 with TRBJ2-7, with 10 bases identical to TRBD2. The V segment lost 4 bases and the J segment 3 bases; nucleotides outside the gene matches: 10. CDR1 is SGHRS and CDR2 is YFSETQ in the germline V gene. The CDR3 sequence is 16 residues long. CDR3 nucleotides: TGCGCCAGCAGCCCCACTAGCGGGGCGGGGCACTACGAGCAGTACTTC. Protein: CASSPTSGAGHYEQYF.

This clonotype was counted at least ten times. This rearrangement joins TRBV6-5 to TRBJ1-2; tentative D call: TRBD1 (6 bases). This CDR3 is 15 amino acids long. The ends were cut back, 4 bases at V and 1 base at J, with 13 bases in the middle. The germline V gene encodes CDR1 MNHEY and CDR2 SVGAGI. CDR3 amino acids: CASSSPTGFNYGYTF. DNA for the CDR3: TGTGCCAGCAGTTCCCCCACAGGGTTTAACTATGGCTACACCTTC.

This clonotype was seen at least ten times. DNA for the CDR3: TGTGCCAGCAGCTCCCACCCCGTCCCGATGGGTATAGGAGAGACCCAGTACTTC. This codes for CASSSHPVPMGIGETQYF. V is TRBV11-2 and J is TRBJ2-5; no clear D. The CDR3 is 18 amino acids. CDR1 SGHAT and CDR2 FQNNGV come from the germline V gene. V was shortened by 4 bases and J by 4 bases, with 25 bases between the two germline ends.

The sample holds a few counts of this clonotype. It may be a read error: a sequence one base away is much more abundant. This chain links TRBV6-2 or TRBV6-3 with TRBJ2-5; 8 bases are a match to TRBD1. CDR1 is MNHEY and CDR2 is SVGEGT in the germline V gene. This CDR3 region has 13 residues. V trimming: 6 bases; J trimming: 4 bases; junction bases outside the gene matches: 4. CDR3 nucleotides: TGTGCCAGCAGGGCCGACAGGGGAGAGACCCAGTACTTC. Amino acid sequence: CASRADRGETQYF.

A remark on this clonotype: Possible read error: a much larger clone is one base away. The chain employs TRBV28 and TRBJ2-7, with 9 bases fitting TRBD1. The CDR3 runs to 15 residues. V lost 7 bases, J lost 0 bases, and 7 bases stayed unmatched. Looked up from germline, CDR1 is MDHEN and CDR2 is SYDVKM. For the CDR3, the DNA is TGTGCCAGCAATTTGACAGGGGGGATCTCCTACGAGCAGTACTTC. It translates to CASNLTGGISYEQYF.

In this sample, this clonotype turned up many times. The V and J genes are TRBV7-8 and TRBJ2-7; possible D gene TRBD2, 6 bases. This CDR3 comprises 14 residues. From germline, CDR1 is SGHVS and CDR2 FQNEAQ. The V end was cut by 1 base, the J end by 7 bases, with 14 bases between. Here the CDR3 reads CASSLVIAAGEQYF. The CDR3 nucleotides read TGTGCCAGCAGCTTAGTGATAGCGGCCGGGGAGCAGTACTTC.

The chain combines TRBV7-9 with TRBJ1-3, with D possibly being TRBD1 (5 bases). In germline, CDR1 is SEHNR, CDR2 FQNEAQ (reference sequence). The CDR3 extends over 15 amino acids. V was pared by 3 bases and J by 0 bases, with 9 bases between. CDR3 bases: TGTGCCAGCAGCTTTGGGGACCCCTCTGGAAACACCATATATTTT. This encodes CASSFGDPSGNTIYF.

The CDR3: CASGLVPWASGLTGELFF. The CDR3 nucleotides read TGTGCTAGTGGTTTGGTACCGTGGGCCTCGGGGTTGACCGGGGAGCTGTTTTTT. The chain combines TRBV12-5 with TRBJ2-2; D is possibly TRBD2 (5 bases). CDR3 length: 18 residues. Trimming cost V 0 bases and J 5 bases, with 19 bases left between them. CDR1 LGHNT and CDR2 FRNRAP come from the germline V gene.

This clonotype was seen ten or more times. V is TRBV10-3 and J is TRBJ2-5, with TRBD2 matching 8 bases. This CDR3 region has 15 residues. Germline V CDR1 and CDR2: ENHRY, SYGVKD. V trimming: 2 bases; J trimming: 0 bases; junction bases outside the gene matches: 2. In nucleotides, the CDR3 is TGTGCCATCAGTGAGACACTAGCGGACCAAGAGACCCAGTACTTC. Translation gives CAISETLADQETQYF.

This clonotype was counted at least ten times. J is TRBJ2-7 and V is TRBV12-3 or TRBV12-4; TRBD1 aligns across 9 bases. V was pared by 4 bases and J by 4 bases, with 5 bases of the junction left unmatched. The CDR3 extends over 14 amino acids. The CDR3 coding sequence is TGTGCCAGCAGTTCAGCCGGGACAGGGTACGAGCAGTACTTC. As protein: CASSSAGTGYEQYF.

This clonotype was seen a handful of times. The chain carries TRBV27 and TRBJ1-1; TRBD1 agrees at 7 bases. V lost 6 bases to trimming and J lost 0 bases; unmatched junction nucleotides: 7. The CDR3 totals 15 residues. The germline V gene has CDR1 MNHEY and CDR2 SMNVEV (reference sequence). CDR3 sequence: CASRGETGLNTEAFF. The CDR3 DNA sequence: TGTGCCAGCAGGGGCGAGACAGGGTTGAACACTGAAGCTTTCTTT.

The chain employs TRBV20-1 and TRBJ1-5; tentative D call: TRBD1 (5 bases). This CDR3 comprises 13 residues. V lost 2 bases and J lost 4, with 9 bases in between. Looked up from germline, CDR1 is DFQATT and CDR2 is SNEGSKA (reference sequence). The CDR3 reads CSARQGLNQPQHF. The CDR3 DNA is TGCAGTGCTAGACAGGGCTTAAATCAGCCCCAGCATTTT.

This chain uses TRBV25-1 with TRBJ2-7; TRBD2 matches at 9 bases. The trim removed 0 bases at V and 5 bases at J, leaving 8 bases unmatched. The CDR3 sequence is 16 residues long. The V gene's germline CDR1 is MGHDK and CDR2 SYGVNS. CDR3 amino acids: CASSEYSGRPLDEQYF. As DNA, the CDR3 is TGTGCCAGCAGTGAATATAGCGGGAGACCCCTAGACGAGCAGTACTTC.

This clonotype was recorded at least ten times. J is TRBJ2-7 and V is TRBV15; 12 bases are a match to TRBD2. CDR3 size: 14 residues. The germline V gene encodes CDR1 LNHNV and CDR2 YYDKDF (reference sequence). The trim removed 1 base at V and 5 bases at J, leaving 0 bases unmatched. The CDR3 DNA follows: TGTGCCACCAGCAGAGGACTAGCGGGAGACGAGCAGTACTTC. This translates into CATSRGLAGDEQYF.

Remarks on this clonotype: One end of the junction fails to match germline, which may point to a read error. V is TRBV13 and J is TRBJ1-1; D ambiguous. Germline V gives CDR1 PRHDT, CDR2 FYEKMQ (reference sequence). CDR3 size: 14 residues. CDR3 in DNA: TGTGCCAGCAGCGCCGTGGCGACCAACACCGAAGCTTTCTTT. It specifies CASSAVATNTEAFF.

This clonotype has at least ten counts. This chain links TRBV30 with TRBJ2-5, with 7 positions matching TRBD1. V lost 1 base and J lost 1; bases outside the gene matches: 9. CDR3 size: 16 residues. Germline V gene lookup returns CDR1 GTSNPN and CDR2 SVGIG (reference sequence). The CDR3 DNA sequence: TGTGCCTGGAGTGGGGGGTCGGGACAGCTCCAAGAGACCCAGTACTTC. Translated, it gives CAWSGGSGQLQETQYF.

V and J are TRBV6-5 and TRBJ1-5, with 8 nucleotides matching TRBD1. The junction had 7 bases not matched to a gene; V was cut back by 2 bases and J by 1 base. In germline, CDR1 is MNHEY, CDR2 SVGAGI. The CDR3 runs to 17 residues. The CDR3 coding sequence is TGTGCCAGCAGTTACCTCAGGGGGCTAGCAAGCAATCAGCCCCAGCATTTT. Its protein product is CASSYLRGLASNQPQHF.

This clonotype was detected ten times or more. The chain carries TRBV7-9 and TRBJ1-1; D perhaps matches TRBD1 (6 bases). Germline CDR1 reads SEHNR; CDR2 reads FQNEAQ (reference sequence). This CDR3 has 14 amino acids. Trimming left V 6 bases short and J 4 bases short, with 15 bases between. CDR3 DNA sequence: TGTGCCAGCAGATCAGCAGGGGAGTTCACTGAAGCTTTCTTT. Translating it yields CASRSAGEFTEAFF.

This clonotype was detected ten times or more. J is TRBJ2-7 and V is TRBV19; 9 bases line up with TRBD1. CDR3 length: 14 residues. With V trimmed by 4 bases and J by 5 bases, 6 bases remained unmatched. Germline V gene data show CDR1 as LNHDA and CDR2 as SQIVND (reference sequence). The CDR3 is CASSKGQGPNEQYF. The CDR3 nucleotides are TGTGCCAGTAGTAAAGGACAGGGGCCCAACGAGCAGTACTTC.

The rearrangement joins TRBV3-1 to TRBJ2-7; the D gene is possibly TRBD2 (7 bases). V was cut by 1 base and J by 11 bases, with 18 bases left in between. The CDR3 is 14 amino acids. The germline gives CDR1 LGHDT, CDR2 YNNKEL (reference sequence). CDR3 sequence (DNA): TGTGCCAGCAGCCAAGCCAGAACGACGGGGGGCAAGTACTTC. It is translated as CASSQARTTGGKYF.

This clonotype was counted at least ten times. The CDR3 sequence is CASGEQGASGELFF. The CDR3 DNA is TGTGCCAGCGGCGAACAGGGGGCGAGCGGGGAGCTGTTTTTT. J is TRBJ2-2 and V is TRBV12-3 or TRBV12-4; 9 nucleotides align to TRBD1. The CDR3 is 14 amino acids. V shed 8 bases, J shed 7 bases, and the junction held 8 bases outside the gene matches.